This TCR beta chain stems from a study of T cell responses to AZD1222 COVID-19 vaccine. Turning to the study itself: The study pooled second doses at about 4 or about 12 weeks. Findings and caveats of the study: Clonal diversity may have been underestimated, and the donors were mostly white British, with more females than males. Spike-wide coverage was observed for vaccine-associated CD4 TCRs, with dominant responses at 160-218 and 743-854.

Using immunoSEQ multiplex PCR, the repertoire was profiled, and TCRdb retains in-frame clones only, with some absent. The repertoire consists of fewer than 200,000 clones, with 75% to 90% occurring once and the leading ten covering roughly 6.5%. Remarks on this clone: Its antigen is unidentified.

Germline V gene data show CDR1 as MNHEY and CDR2 as SVGEGT. Trimming stripped 6 bases from V and 4 bases from J, with 15 bases between. The CDR3 length is 14 residues. The rearrangement links TRBV6-2 or TRBV6-3 to TRBJ1-2; a possible D gene is TRBD1 (5 bases). Here the sequenced sample was peripheral blood, taken on day 0 of AZD1222 vaccination. The receptor was isolated from an adult in good health. The CDR3 region is CASSTQGGFYGYTF. The DNA of the CDR3 is TGTGCCAGCAGCACCCAGGGAGGGTTCTATGGCTACACCTTC.